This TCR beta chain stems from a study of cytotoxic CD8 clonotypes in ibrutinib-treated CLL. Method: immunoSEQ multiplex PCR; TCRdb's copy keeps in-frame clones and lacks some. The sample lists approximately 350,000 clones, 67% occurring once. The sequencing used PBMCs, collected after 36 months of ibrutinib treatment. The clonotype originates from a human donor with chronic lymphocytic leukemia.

The CDR3 bases are TGTGCCAGCAGTTCGACTCGGGATTCACCCCTCCACTTT. This sequence encodes CASSSTRDSPLHF. V is TRBV7-9 and J is TRBJ1-6; D not resolved. CDR1 is SEHNR and CDR2 is FQNEAQ in the germline V gene (reference sequence). This CDR3 contains 13 residues. V lost 6 bases and J 8 bases, leaving 11 bases between the germline ends.